Below, 20 T cell receptor beta chains from the same sample are listed, as sequenced in a study of blood T cell repertoires in COVID-19. Sequencing used immunoSEQ multiplex PCR; TCRdb keeps in-frame clones, though not all of them. This sample has 97,000 or so clones, with 85% to 90% found just once. Sequenced material: peripheral blood. These receptors all come from a man aged 45-65 years with active or convalescent COVID-19.

The chain carries TRBV5-1 and TRBJ2-5, with 14 bases aligning to TRBD2. The CDR3 is made up of 17 amino acids. The V gene's germline CDR1 is SGHRS and CDR2 YFSETQ. The ends lost 1 base at V and 5 bases at J; junction bases unmatched: 7. DNA of the CDR3: TGCGCCAGCAGCTTGATAGGACTAGCGGGGGGCAGGGAGACCCAGTACTTC. Translated, it gives CASSLIGLAGGRETQYF. The variable domain in full, with the rest retrieved from reference TRBV5-1 and TRBJ2-5, is KAGVTQTPRYLIKTRGQQVTLSCSPISGHRSVSWYQQTPGQGLQFLFEYFSETQRNKGNFPGRFSGRQFSNSRSEMNVSTLELGDSALYLCASSLIGLAGGRETQYFGPGTRLLVL.

The table lists this clone with a few counts. This chain uses TRBV7-9 with TRBJ2-2; TRBD1 is a possible D gene (6 bases). The germline V and J ends were trimmed by 5 bases and 2 bases, with 15 bases remaining between them. The CDR3 contains 16 residues. CDR1 and CDR2 from the germline V gene are SEHNR and FQNEAQ (reference sequence). This chain's CDR3 is CASSPQGYTNTGELFF. The CDR3 region has the DNA TGTGCCAGCAGCCCTCAGGGGTACACTAACACCGGGGAGCTGTTTTTT.

V and J are TRBV18 and TRBJ1-1; possible D gene TRBD1, 6 bases. CDR3 length: 15 residues. Trimming pared 2 bases from V and 0 bases from J, leaving 10 bases between. CDR1 and CDR2 from the germline V gene are KGHSH and LQKENI. CDR3 bases: TGTGCCAGCTCACCAGAGGGACAAATGAACACTGAAGCTTTCTTT. As protein: CASSPEGQMNTEAFF.

This clone has just one count. The V call is TRBV3-1 (or the pseudogene TRBV3-2), the J call TRBJ2-2, with 8 positions matching TRBD1. CDR3 length equals 15 residues. The germline CDR1 and CDR2 sequences are LGHDT and YNNKEL (reference sequence). V lost 3 bases to trimming and J lost 4 bases; unmatched junction nucleotides: 4. The CDR3 nucleotides are TGTGCCAGCAGCCACCGGGACAGGCTCACCGGGGAGCTGTTTTTT. Translating it yields CASSHRDRLTGELFF.

This clone appeared once. The chain links TRBV12-3 or TRBV12-4 to TRBJ1-1; D ambiguous. Trimming left V 7 bases short and J 7 bases short, with 10 bases between. This CDR3 has 11 amino acids. The chain's CDR3 is CASTYYLEAFF. The DNA of the CDR3 is TGTGCCAGCACCTATTACCTTGAAGCTTTCTTT.

The chain employs TRBV5-1 and TRBJ2-5; TRBD1 matches at 8 bases. Germline CDR1 SGHRS, CDR2 YFSETQ. CDR3 length equals 16 residues. V lost 4 bases, J lost 4 bases, and 12 bases stayed unmatched. CDR3 DNA: TGCGCCAGCAGCATGGGGCCCCAAGGACAGGGAGAGACCCAGTACTTC. Translating it yields CASSMGPQGQGETQYF.

The chain employs TRBV11-2 and TRBJ1-4, with a possible D match to TRBD1 (5 bases). V was shortened by 5 bases and J by 0 bases, with 16 bases between the two germline ends. Germline-derived CDR1 and CDR2 are SGHAT and FQNNGV. CDR3 size: 17 residues. CDR3 coding DNA: TGTGCCAGCAGCGCCACCGGGACTCCCACAACTAATGAAAAACTGTTTTTT. Its protein product is CASSATGTPTTNEKLFF. The complete variable domain, with remaining parts taken from reference TRBV11-2 and TRBJ1-4, reads EAGVAQSPRYKIIEKRQSVAFWCNPISGHATLYWYQQILGQGPKLLIQFQNNGVVDDSQLPKDRFSAERLKGVDSTLKIQPAKLEDSAVYLCASSATGTPTTNEKLFFGSGTQLSVL.

The chain joins TRBV4-1 to TRBJ1-1, with a tentative D call TRBD1 (5 bases). The germline V gene has CDR1 MGHRA and CDR2 YSYEKL. Trimming removed 1 base at V and 0 bases at J, with 12 bases between. The CDR3 extends over 16 amino acids. CDR3 nucleotides: TGCGCCAGCAGCCAAGCGGGGACTTTTTTGAACACTGAAGCTTTCTTT. It codes for CASSQAGTFLNTEAFF.

The V call is TRBV28, the J call TRBJ2-5; TRBD1 aligns across 7 bases. The V segment lost 2 bases and the J segment 4 bases; nucleotides outside the gene matches: 4. Germline values: CDR1 MDHEN, CDR2 SYDVKM. There are 14 residues in the CDR3. CDR3 sequence reads: CASSLRGPTETQYF. CDR3 in DNA: TGTGCCAGCAGTTTAAGGGGGCCAACAGAGACCCAGTACTTC.

The chain uses TRBV3-1 (or the pseudogene TRBV3-2) and TRBJ1-6, with a tentative D call TRBD1 (6 bases). V was cut by 0 bases and J by 4 bases, with 13 bases left in between. This CDR3 spans 17 amino acids. Germline-derived CDR1 and CDR2 are LGHDT and YNNKEL (reference sequence). The CDR3 DNA is TGTGCCAGCAGCCAAGATGAGGGGGTGGATTATAATTCACCCCTCCACTTT. Amino acids: CASSQDEGVDYNSPLHF.

The chain links TRBV6-2 or TRBV6-3 to TRBJ2-3; 12 nucleotides match TRBD1. V was pared by 4 bases and J by 5 bases, with 7 bases of the junction left unmatched. The CDR3 loop spans 16 amino acids. The V gene's germline CDR1 is MNHEY and CDR2 SVGEGT. DNA for the CDR3: TGTGCCAGCAGTTCCCCGGGACAGGGGGCGGAAGATACGCAGTATTTT. Amino acids: CASSSPGQGAEDTQYF.

This clone came up a few times. V and J are TRBV2 and TRBJ1-6, with D uncertain. Germline V gene data show CDR1 as SNHLY and CDR2 as FYNNEI. The ends were cut back, 6 bases at V and 0 bases at J, with 9 bases in the middle. CDR3 length: 15 amino acids. CDR3 in DNA: TGTGCCAGCAGACCCTCCAGCTCCTATAATTCACCCCTCCACTTT. It encodes CASRPSSSYNSPLHF.

This clone came up once. The chain is built from TRBV6-5 and TRBJ1-5, with 8 positions matching TRBD1. The J segment lost 2 bases and the V segment lost 6 bases, leaving 0 bases of the junction unmatched. CDR3 size: 13 residues. Germline CDR1 is MNHEY and CDR2 is SVGAGI. CDR3: CASRTGGNQPQHF. The CDR3 bases are TGTGCCAGCAGGACAGGGGGCAATCAGCCCCAGCATTTT.

The rearrangement joins TRBV24-1 to TRBJ2-3; D is possibly TRBD2 (6 bases). This CDR3 comprises 16 residues. Trimming took 0 bases from V and 0 from J, leaving 9 bases between them. Per the germline V gene, CDR1 is KGHDR and CDR2 is SFDVKD. CDR3 sequence: CATSDLAGFSTDTQYF. Here the CDR3 DNA reads TGTGCCACCAGTGATTTGGCGGGGTTTAGCACAGATACGCAGTATTTT.

This clone was found a few times. The rearrangement joins TRBV2 to TRBJ2-3; D remains unclear. The germline V gene encodes CDR1 SNHLY and CDR2 FYNNEI. CDR3 length equals 16 residues. The V gene lost 8 bases and the J gene lost 0 bases, with 18 bases spanning the gap. CDR3 sequence reads: CASQLRQLSSTDTQYF. The DNA for the CDR3 is TGTGCCAGCCAGTTAAGACAACTCTCTAGCACAGATACGCAGTATTTT.

This clone showed up just a few times. The chain links TRBV6-2 or TRBV6-3 to TRBJ1-5; D is perhaps TRBD1 (6 bases). The CDR3 length is 15 residues. V was pared by 4 bases and J by 1 base, with 11 bases between. CDR1 and CDR2 from the germline V gene are MNHEY and SVGEGT. The CDR3 DNA follows: TGTGCCAGCAGTTCCGGGGGGCAAAGCAATCAGCCCCAGCATTTT. Its protein product is CASSSGGQSNQPQHF.

The chain joins TRBV27 to TRBJ1-5; possibly TRBD1 for D (6 bases). Germline values: CDR1 MNHEY, CDR2 SMNVEV (reference sequence). Between the trimmed V and J ends, which lost 5 bases and 4 bases, there was a span of 18 bases. This CDR3 has 16 amino acids. This chain's CDR3 is CASSDGQRLGNQPQHF. The CDR3 region has the DNA TGTGCCAGCAGTGATGGACAGCGACTGGGGAATCAGCCCCAGCATTTT.

The chain uses TRBV4-3 and TRBJ1-4, with 8 bases that match TRBD1. Germline CDR1 and CDR2: LGHNA and YSLEER. J gave up 12 bases and V 0 bases, and 6 bases lay outside the gene matches. There are 14 residues in the CDR3. Written as DNA, the CDR3 is TGCGCCAGCAGCCAAGATCACGGGACAGGTCAACTGTTTTTT. Translating it yields CASSQDHGTGQLFF.

CDR3: CASSQATPGEGGYTF. CDR3 nucleotides: TGCGCCAGCAGCCAAGCGACACCTGGTGAGGGTGGCTACACCTTC. J is TRBJ1-2 and V is TRBV4-3; D call uncertain. V lost 1 base and J lost 7, with 16 bases in between. The CDR3 spans 15 residues. Germline V lookup: CDR1 LGHNA, CDR2 YSLEER.

The CDR3, as DNA: TGCGCCAGCAGCCGGAGGACAGGGGGAACCGGGGAGCTGTTTTTT. Translation gives CASSRRTGGTGELFF. The gene calls are TRBV5-1 and TRBJ2-2; 10 positions agree with TRBD1. The CDR3 has 15 residues. Looked up from germline, CDR1 is SGHRS and CDR2 is YFSETQ. The V and J ends lost 4 bases and 5 bases, in that order; junction bases with no gene match: 5.